This is a list of T cell receptor beta chains from one sample in a study of response to subunit inactivated influenza vaccine. One entry per CDR3 protein results from TCRdb running MiXCR on the RT-PCR reads. The sample carries over 800,000 distinct CDR3 sequences, around 20% recorded once. The source was PBMCs from blood, collected about 5 days after vaccination. Every receptor here comes from a man between 45 and 60 years old who received an inactivated influenza vaccine. Both conserved end residues are part of each CDR3. Each record gives: clone size, D gene, J gene, V gene, CDR3 DNA, CDR3 protein. The D gene is left open where the match is weak. The size of a clone is reported for some rows only, either as once, few or many, or as a class for expanded clones.

.	.	TRBJ2-7	TRBV7-9	TGTGCCAGCAGCTTAGTGGGGCAGGGGTACCACGAGCAGTACTTC	CASSLVGQGYHEQYF
.	TRBD1	TRBJ2-1	TRBV30	TGTGCCTGGAGGAGCCAGGGGGTCTCCAATGAGCAGTTCTTC	CAWRSQGVSNEQFF
.	TRBD2	TRBJ2-7	TRBV13	TGTGCCAGCAGCGAAGGAGCGGGAGGAAGGATCGAGCAGTACTTC	CASSEGAGGRIEQYF
.	.	TRBJ2-7	TRBV7-9	TGTGCCAGCAGCTTAATGCCAGGGTATTCCTACGAGCAGTACTTC	CASSLMPGYSYEQYF
.	TRBD2	TRBJ2-5	TRBV20-1	TGCAGTGCTAGATCGACCTTACTAGCGGGAGGGCCGGAGACCCAGTACTTC	CSARSTLLAGGPETQYF
few	TRBD2	TRBJ2-3	TRBV20-1	TGCAGTGCTTTGGGACTAGCGGGCCGCACAGATACGCAGTATTTT	CSALGLAGRTDTQYF
once	.	TRBJ2-3	TRBV20-1	TGCAGTGCCAATCCGGGGCGGAGCACAGATACGCAGTATTTT	CSANPGRSTDTQYF
many	TRBD2	TRBJ2-3	TRBV7-2	TGTGCCAGCAGCTTAGTGGGGACTAGCGGCACAGATACGCAGTATTTT	CASSLVGTSGTDTQYF
few	.	TRBJ1-5	TRBV5-1	TGCGCCAGCAGCGAGGGGTTCGGTCAGCCCCAGCATTTT	CASSEGFGQPQHF
.	.	TRBJ2-2	TRBV4-2	TGTGCCAGCAGCCAAGGCCTACCCGGGGAGCTGTTTTTT	CASSQGLPGELFF
few	.	TRBJ2-1	TRBV4-2	TGTGCCAGCAGCCAAATGACGGGAGTAGAGCAGTTCTTC	CASSQMTGVEQFF
.	TRBD1	TRBJ2-7	TRBV29-1	TGCAGCGTACGTGGACAGGGGGCCAGGGAGCAGTACTTC	CSVRGQGAREQYF
few	.	TRBJ2-7	TRBV4-1	TGCGCCAGCAGCCAACCCGGGTCTGGCTCCTACGAGCAGTACTTC	CASSQPGSGSYEQYF
few	TRBD2	TRBJ2-1	TRBV20-1	TGCAGCGCTAGCGGGTTCTACAATGAGCAGTTCTTC	CSASGFYNEQFF
.	.	TRBJ2-2	TRBV4-2	TGTGCCAGCAGCCAAGCAACAGGGGGGGCCGGGGAGCTGTTTTTT	CASSQATGGAGELFF
.	.	TRBJ2-2	TRBV2	TGTGCCAGCAGCGGGACGACCGGGGAGCTGTTTTTT	CASSGTTGELFF
few	TRBD1	TRBJ1-1	TRBV12-3/TRBV12-4	TGTGCCAGCAGTTTCGCGACAGGGGGGAGCACTGAAGCTTTCTTT	CASSFATGGSTEAFF
.	.	TRBJ1-2	TRBV4-1	TGCGCCAGCAGCCAAGGGGTAATCGGCAGTAATGGCTACACCTTC	CASSQGVIGSNGYTF
.	.	TRBJ2-7	TRBV21-1	TGTGCCAGCAGCAATGACGGTACCGGGACTAGCGGGAGATACGAGCAGTACTTC	CASSNDGTGTSGRYEQYF
few	.	TRBJ2-1	TRBV27	TGTGCCAGCAGTTTATTTATGGCGGGATCTACTGGACCCTACAATGAGCAGTTCTTC	CASSLFMAGSTGPYNEQFF
.	.	TRBJ2-1	TRBV7-3	TGTGCCAGCAGCAAGGGGTATGAGCAGTTCTTC	CASSKGYEQFF
once	.	TRBJ2-2	TRBV6-2/TRBV6-3	TGTGCCAGCACCTACTCCGCTAACACCGGGGAGCTGTTTTTT	CASTYSANTGELFF
many	.	TRBJ2-5	TRBV24-1	TGTGCCACCAGTGATTTTCGGGGGGCCTCAGAGACCCAGTACTTC	CATSDFRGASETQYF
many	.	TRBJ2-3	TRBV12-3/TRBV12-4	TGTGCCAGCAGTTTGGTCAGGGCAGATACGCAGTATTTT	CASSLVRADTQYF
few	TRBD1	TRBJ1-1	TRBV29-1	TGCAGCGTACCCAAGCCCCCGGGACAGGGAACTGAAGCTTTCTTT	CSVPKPPGQGTEAFF
many	.	TRBJ2-1	TRBV20-1	TGCAGTGCTTGGGTGGGGTCTAGCTCCTACAATGAGCAGTTCTTC	CSAWVGSSSYNEQFF
many	TRBD2	TRBJ2-1	TRBV5-1	TGCGCCAGCAGCTCGGACATAGCGGGGTGGAATGAGCAGTTCTTC	CASSSDIAGWNEQFF
few	.	TRBJ2-4	TRBV4-1	TGCGCCAGCAGCCAAGATACCGAGCTAGCCAAAAACATTCAGTACTTC	CASSQDTELAKNIQYF
.	TRBD2	TRBJ2-3	TRBV4-3	TGCGCCAGCAGCCAAGATTTTACGGGGGGGCAGCCAAGGCAGTATTTT	CASSQDFTGGQPRQYF
.	TRBD2	TRBJ2-3	TRBV24-1	TGTGCCACCAGTGGATCAGCGGGACCCACAGATACGCAGTATTTT	CATSGSAGPTDTQYF
.	.	TRBJ2-7	TRBV6-2/TRBV6-3	TGTGCCAGTAGACGATTGACCTACGAGCAGTACTTC	CASRRLTYEQYF
few	TRBD1	TRBJ2-7	TRBV5-1	TGCGCCAGCACGGGGGGACAGGGTCCCTACGAGCAGTACTTC	CASTGGQGPYEQYF
.	TRBD2	TRBJ2-1	TRBV29-1	TGCAGCGTTGATCTCACTAGCGGCCTTTACAATGAGCAGTTCTTC	CSVDLTSGLYNEQFF
many	TRBD1	TRBJ2-5	TRBV20-1	TGCAGTGCTAGTAAGGCAGGGGGCCGGGAGACCCAGTACTTC	CSASKAGGRETQYF
once	TRBD1	TRBJ1-4	TRBV7-8	TGTGCCAGCAGCTTTTGGGACAGGGGTGTGGAAAAACTGTTTTTT	CASSFWDRGVEKLFF
few	.	TRBJ1-1	TRBV7-9	TGTGCCAGCAGCCAGACAGCCACTGAAGCTTTCTTT	CASSQTATEAFF
.	.	TRBJ1-1	TRBV7-9	TGTGCCAGCAGCTTATTGGCCGGGAACACTGAAGCTTTCTTT	CASSLLAGNTEAFF
many	.	TRBJ1-2	TRBV7-2	TGTGCCAGCAGCGGGGGCTACACCTTC	CASSGGYTF
many	.	TRBJ2-7	TRBV7-9	TGTGCCAGCAGCTTACGACAGGAGGCTAGTGAGCAGTACTTC	CASSLRQEASEQYF
.	.	TRBJ2-7	TRBV7-2	TGTGCCAGCAGGCTAGGTGGGGACACTTTCTACGAGCAGTACTTC	CASRLGGDTFYEQYF
.	.	TRBJ2-7	TRBV7-8	TGTGCCAGCAGCTTAGTCCCAGGGGATAATTACCCCTACGAGCAGTACTTC	CASSLVPGDNYPYEQYF
many	.	TRBJ2-7	TRBV28	TGTGCCAGCAGGGCGAGTGGTTCGTCGGCGGCGTACTTC	CASRASGSSAAYF
.	TRBD2	TRBJ2-1	TRBV7-2	TGTGCCAGCAGCTTAGGGCCTAGCGGGGGGTCGAATGAGCAGTTCTTC	CASSLGPSGGSNEQFF
many	.	TRBJ2-7	TRBV10-3	TGTGCCAGCCAACAGTCCAGGGGCGAGCAGTACTTC	CASQQSRGEQYF
.	.	TRBJ2-2	TRBV24-1	TGTGCCACCAGTGCCCCACATGGTAGCGGCGGGGAGCTGTTTTTT	CATSAPHGSGGELFF
few	.	TRBJ2-7	TRBV12-3/TRBV12-4	TGTGCCAGCAGTTTAATGTCAATCAACGAGCAGTACTTC	CASSLMSINEQYF
.	.	TRBJ2-5	TRBV2	TGTGCCAGCAGCGCGGGACTCCCGGAGACCCAGTACTTC	CASSAGLPETQYF
few	.	TRBJ1-2	TRBV20-1	TGCAGTGCTAGACCGGGAGGGGGGAATGGCTACACCTTC	CSARPGGGNGYTF
.	.	TRBJ2-7	TRBV20-1	TGCAGTGCTAGAGATAAGAGGGGGGGCTACGAGCAGTACTTC	CSARDKRGGYEQYF
few	.	TRBJ2-2	TRBV12-3/TRBV12-4	TGTGCCAGCAGTTTTCCCCGGGGCGAGGACACCGGGGAGCTGTTTTTT	CASSFPRGEDTGELFF
few	.	TRBJ1-1	TRBV3-1	TGTGCCAGCAGCCCCGACCAAAACCAGAACGGGGCTTTCTTT	CASSPDQNQNGAFF
.	TRBD1	TRBJ1-3	TRBV2	TGTGCCAGCAGTGATCTTGGACAGGCCGCTCGACGAAACACCATATATTTT	CASSDLGQAARRNTIYF
.	TRBD2	TRBJ2-7	TRBV4-3	TGCGCCAGCAGCCGGGATGGACTAGCGGGGGGTGGCTACGAGCAGTACTTC	CASSRDGLAGGGYEQYF
once	TRBD2	TRBJ2-2	TRBV7-2	TGTGCCAGCGGCAATAGCGGGAGGGCCCCCGGGGAGCTGTTTTTT	CASGNSGRAPGELFF
.	TRBD1	TRBJ2-7	TRBV28	TGTGCCAGCAGTCCCTTCGGGGCAGGGGGCGGCGAGCAGTACTTC	CASSPFGAGGGEQYF
few	TRBD1	TRBJ2-5	TRBV4-2	TGTGCCAGCAGCCAAGCAGGGGGCGGCTTCGTGAAAGAGACCCAGTACTTC	CASSQAGGGFVKETQYF
.	.	TRBJ2-1	TRBV7-8	TGTGCCAGCAGCTTAGCATTACGGGGGGCTGAGCAGTTCTTC	CASSLALRGAEQFF